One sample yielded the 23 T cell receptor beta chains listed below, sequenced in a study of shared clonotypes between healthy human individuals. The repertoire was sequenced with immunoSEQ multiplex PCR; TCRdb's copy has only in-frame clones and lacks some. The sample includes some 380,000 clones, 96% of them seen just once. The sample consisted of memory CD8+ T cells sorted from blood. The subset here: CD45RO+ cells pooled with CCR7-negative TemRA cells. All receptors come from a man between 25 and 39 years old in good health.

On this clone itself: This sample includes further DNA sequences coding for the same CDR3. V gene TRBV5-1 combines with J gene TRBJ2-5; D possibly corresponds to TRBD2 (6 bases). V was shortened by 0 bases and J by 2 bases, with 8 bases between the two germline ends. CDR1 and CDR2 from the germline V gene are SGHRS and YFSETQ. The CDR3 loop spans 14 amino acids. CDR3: CASSLGGGQETQYF. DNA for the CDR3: TGCGCCAGCAGCTTGGGTGGAGGGCAAGAGACCCAGTACTTC.

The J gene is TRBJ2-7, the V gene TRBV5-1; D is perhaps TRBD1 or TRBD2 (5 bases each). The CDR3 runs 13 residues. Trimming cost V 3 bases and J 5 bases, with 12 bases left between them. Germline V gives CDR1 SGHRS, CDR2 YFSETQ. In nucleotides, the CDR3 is TGCGCCAGCAGCTCCGGGACGGGCCACGAGCAGTACTTC. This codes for CASSSGTGHEQYF.

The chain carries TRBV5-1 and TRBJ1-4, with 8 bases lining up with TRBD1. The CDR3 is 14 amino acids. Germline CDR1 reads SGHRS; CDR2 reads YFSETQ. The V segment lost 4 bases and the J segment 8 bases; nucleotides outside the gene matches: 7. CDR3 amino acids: CASSPDRGHEKLFF. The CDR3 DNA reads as TGCGCCAGCAGCCCAGACAGGGGACACGAAAAACTGTTTTTT.

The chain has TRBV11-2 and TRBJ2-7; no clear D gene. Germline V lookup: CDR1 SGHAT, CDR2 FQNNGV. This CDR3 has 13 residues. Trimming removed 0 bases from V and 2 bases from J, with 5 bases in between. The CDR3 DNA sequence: TGTGCCAGCAGCTTAGAAAGCACCTACGAGCAGTACTTC. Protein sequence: CASSLESTYEQYF.

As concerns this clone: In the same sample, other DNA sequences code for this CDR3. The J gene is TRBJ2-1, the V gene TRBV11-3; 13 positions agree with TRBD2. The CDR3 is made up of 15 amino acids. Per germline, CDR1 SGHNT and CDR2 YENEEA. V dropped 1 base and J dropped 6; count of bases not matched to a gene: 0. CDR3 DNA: TGTGCCAGCAGCTTAGGGACTAGCGGGAGCAATGAGCAGTTCTTC. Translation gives CASSLGTSGSNEQFF.

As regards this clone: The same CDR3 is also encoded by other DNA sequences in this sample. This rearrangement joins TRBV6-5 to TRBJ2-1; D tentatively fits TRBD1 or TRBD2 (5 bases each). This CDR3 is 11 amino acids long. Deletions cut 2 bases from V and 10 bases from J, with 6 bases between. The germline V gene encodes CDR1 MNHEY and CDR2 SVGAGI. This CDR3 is CASSYGTEQFF. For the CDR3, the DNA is TGTGCCAGCAGTTACGGGACGGAGCAGTTCTTC.

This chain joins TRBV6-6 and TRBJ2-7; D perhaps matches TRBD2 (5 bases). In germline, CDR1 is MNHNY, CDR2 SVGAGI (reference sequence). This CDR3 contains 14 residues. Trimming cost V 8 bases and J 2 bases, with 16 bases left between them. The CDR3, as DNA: TGTGCCAGCGGGAAGCGGTCCTTAACCTACGAGCAGTACTTC. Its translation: CASGKRSLTYEQYF.

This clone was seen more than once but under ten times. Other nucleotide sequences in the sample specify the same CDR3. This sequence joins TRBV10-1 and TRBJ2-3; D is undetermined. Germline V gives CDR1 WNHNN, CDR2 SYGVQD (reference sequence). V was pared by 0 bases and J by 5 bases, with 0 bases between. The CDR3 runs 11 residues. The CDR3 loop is CASSESDTQYF. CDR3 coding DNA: TGCGCCAGCAGTGAGTCAGATACGCAGTATTTT.

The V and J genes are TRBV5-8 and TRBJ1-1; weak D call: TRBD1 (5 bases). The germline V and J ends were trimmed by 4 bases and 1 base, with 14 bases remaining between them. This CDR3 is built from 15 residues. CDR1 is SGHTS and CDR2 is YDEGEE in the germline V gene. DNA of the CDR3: TGTGCCAGCAGCGTGTGGTGGGGCGGGAACACTGAAGCTTTCTTT. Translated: CASSVWWGGNTEAFF.

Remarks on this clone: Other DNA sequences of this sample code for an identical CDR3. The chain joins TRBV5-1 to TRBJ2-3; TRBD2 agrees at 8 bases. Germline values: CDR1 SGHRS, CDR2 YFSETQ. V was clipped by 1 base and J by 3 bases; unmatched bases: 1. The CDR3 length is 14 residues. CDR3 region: CASSLSSGTDTQYF. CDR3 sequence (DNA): TGCGCCAGCAGCTTGTCTAGCGGGACAGATACGCAGTATTTT.

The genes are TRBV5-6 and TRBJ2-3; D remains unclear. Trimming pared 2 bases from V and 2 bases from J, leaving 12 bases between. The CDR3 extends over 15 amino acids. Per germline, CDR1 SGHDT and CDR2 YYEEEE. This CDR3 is CASSLPSTSTDTQYF. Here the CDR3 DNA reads TGTGCCAGCAGCTTACCTAGTACGTCCACAGATACGCAGTATTTT.

This CDR3 is CASSLWDRGRNTGELFF. In nucleotides, the CDR3 is TGTGCCAGCAGTTTATGGGACAGGGGGCGCAACACCGGGGAGCTGTTTTTT. V and J are TRBV28 and TRBJ2-2; TRBD1 agrees at 11 bases. The CDR3 sequence is 17 residues long. Trimming at V came to 0 bases and at J to 2 bases, leaving 2 bases not matched to a gene. Germline lookup yields CDR1 MDHEN and CDR2 SYDVKM.

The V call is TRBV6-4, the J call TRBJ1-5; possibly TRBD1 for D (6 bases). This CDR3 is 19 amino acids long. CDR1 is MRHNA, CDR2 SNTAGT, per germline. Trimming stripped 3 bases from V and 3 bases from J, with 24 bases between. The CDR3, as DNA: TGTGCCAGCAGTGATTTGGGGGCCCCCAGCTCCCTTCACAATCAGCCCCAGCATTTT. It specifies CASSDLGAPSSLHNQPQHF.

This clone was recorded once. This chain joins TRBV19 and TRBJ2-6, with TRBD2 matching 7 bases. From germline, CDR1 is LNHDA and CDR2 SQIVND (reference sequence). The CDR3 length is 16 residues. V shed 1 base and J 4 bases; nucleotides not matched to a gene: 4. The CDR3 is CASSIGTSWGANVLTF. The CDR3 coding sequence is TGTGCCAGTAGTATAGGGACTAGTTGGGGGGCCAACGTCCTGACTTTC.

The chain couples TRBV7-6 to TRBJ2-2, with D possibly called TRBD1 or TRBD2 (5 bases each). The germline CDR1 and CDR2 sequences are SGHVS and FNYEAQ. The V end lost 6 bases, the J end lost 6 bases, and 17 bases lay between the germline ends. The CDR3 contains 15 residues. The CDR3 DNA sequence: TGTGCCAGCAGGTCCGGGACCGCGGCGCCCGGGGAGCTGTTTTTT. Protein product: CASRSGTAAPGELFF.

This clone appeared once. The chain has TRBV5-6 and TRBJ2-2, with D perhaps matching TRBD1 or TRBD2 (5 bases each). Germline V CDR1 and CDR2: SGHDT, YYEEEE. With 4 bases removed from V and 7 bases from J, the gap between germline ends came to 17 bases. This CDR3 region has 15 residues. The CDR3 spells CASSPAGSVGGELFF. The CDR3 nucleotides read TGTGCCAGCAGCCCTGCAGGGAGCGTTGGCGGGGAGCTGTTTTTT.

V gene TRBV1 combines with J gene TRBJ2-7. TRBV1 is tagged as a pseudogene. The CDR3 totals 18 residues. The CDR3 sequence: CTSSQDRRLVAAAYEQYF. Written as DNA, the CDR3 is TGCACCAGCAGCCAAGATCGTCGTTTAGTGGCAGCCGCCTACGAGCAGTACTTC.

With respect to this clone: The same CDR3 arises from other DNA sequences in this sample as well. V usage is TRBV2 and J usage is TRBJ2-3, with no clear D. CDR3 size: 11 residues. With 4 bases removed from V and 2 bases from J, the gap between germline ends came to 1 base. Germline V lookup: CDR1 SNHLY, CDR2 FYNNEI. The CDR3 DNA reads TGTGCCAGCAGTGTCACAGATACGCAGTATTTT. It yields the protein CASSVTDTQYF.

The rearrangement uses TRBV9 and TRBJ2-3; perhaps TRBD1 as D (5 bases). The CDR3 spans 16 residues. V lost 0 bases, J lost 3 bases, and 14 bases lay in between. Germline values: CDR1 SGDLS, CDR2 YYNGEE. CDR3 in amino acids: CASSVEGVGGTDTQYF. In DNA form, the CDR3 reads TGTGCCAGCAGCGTAGAAGGGGTCGGTGGAACAGATACGCAGTATTTT. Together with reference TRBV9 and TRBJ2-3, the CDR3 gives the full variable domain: DSGVTQTPKHLITATGQRVTLRCSPRSGDLSVYWYQQSLDQGLQFLIQYYNGEERAKGNILERFSAQQFPDLHSELNLSSLELGDSALYFCASSVEGVGGTDTQYFGPGTRLTVL.

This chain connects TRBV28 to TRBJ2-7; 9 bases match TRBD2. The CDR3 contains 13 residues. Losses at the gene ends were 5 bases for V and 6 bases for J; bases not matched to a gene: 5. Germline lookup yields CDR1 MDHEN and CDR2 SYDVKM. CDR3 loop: CASSSSGSGEQYF. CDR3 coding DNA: TGTGCCAGCAGTAGTAGCGGGAGTGGCGAGCAGTACTTC.

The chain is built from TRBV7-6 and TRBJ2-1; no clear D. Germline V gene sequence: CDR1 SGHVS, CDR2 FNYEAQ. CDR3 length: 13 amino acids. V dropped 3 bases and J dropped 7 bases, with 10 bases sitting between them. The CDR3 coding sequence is TGTGCCAGCAGCTTTCTGGCCGAGAATGAGCAGTTCTTC. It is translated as CASSFLAENEQFF.

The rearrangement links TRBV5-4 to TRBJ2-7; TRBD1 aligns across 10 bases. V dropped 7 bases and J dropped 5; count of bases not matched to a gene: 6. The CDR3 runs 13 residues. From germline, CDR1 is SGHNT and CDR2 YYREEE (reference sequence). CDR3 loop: CASRRDRGHEQYF. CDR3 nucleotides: TGTGCCAGCCGGCGGGACAGGGGCCACGAGCAGTACTTC.

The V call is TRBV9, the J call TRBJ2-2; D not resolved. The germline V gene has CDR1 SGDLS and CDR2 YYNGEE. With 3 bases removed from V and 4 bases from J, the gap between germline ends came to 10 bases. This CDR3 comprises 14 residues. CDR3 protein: CASSGPDSTGELFF. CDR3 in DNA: TGTGCCAGCAGCGGCCCTGACTCCACCGGGGAGCTGTTTTTT. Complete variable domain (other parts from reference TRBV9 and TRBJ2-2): DSGVTQTPKHLITATGQRVTLRCSPRSGDLSVYWYQQSLDQGLQFLIQYYNGEERAKGNILERFSAQQFPDLHSELNLSSLELGDSALYFCASSGPDSTGELFFGEGSRLTVL.